Reported below is one T cell receptor beta chain. CDR1 is DFQATT and CDR2 is SNEGSKA in the germline V gene (reference sequence). Trimming pared 3 bases from V and 8 bases from J, leaving 5 bases between. This CDR3 is 10 amino acids long. The sample comes from a study of blood T cell repertoires in COVID-19. Assay used: immunoSEQ multiplex PCR; TCRdb lists only in-frame clones, some missing. This table has tens of thousands of clones, approximately 85% appearing once. The sequenced material came from peripheral blood. This receptor was identified in a human donor in a cohort sampled during active COVID-19. The genes are TRBV20-1 and TRBJ2-1, with D hard to call. CDR3 bases: TGCAGTGCTAGTATAGATGAGCAGTTCTTC. This codes for CSASIDEQFF.